Following are 23 T cell receptor beta chains from one sample sequenced in a study of blood T cell repertoires in COVID-19. The data were produced by immunoSEQ multiplex PCR, yet TCRdb's version contains in-frame clones alone and is incomplete. The sample yields under 100,000 clones, about 80% seen once. Input material: peripheral blood. The receptors shown here come from a woman in her 40s with active or convalescent COVID-19.

The rearrangement joins TRBV6-5 to TRBJ1-2, with 9 bases that match TRBD1. The V and J ends lost 0 bases and 7 bases, in that order; junction bases with no gene match: 3. The CDR3 has 14 amino acids. Germline V CDR1 and CDR2: MNHEY, SVGAGI. CDR3: CASSYSTGGFGYTF. CDR3 DNA: TGTGCCAGCAGTTACTCCACAGGGGGCTTTGGCTACACCTTC.

The V call is TRBV27, the J call TRBJ2-7; D might be TRBD2 (5 bases). The germline CDR1 and CDR2 sequences are MNHEY and SMNVEV (reference sequence). Trimming left V 4 bases short and J 2 bases short, with 9 bases between. The CDR3 runs 13 residues. CDR3 DNA sequence: TGTGCCAGCAGTTCGGGAAACACCTACGAGCAGTACTTC. This encodes CASSSGNTYEQYF.

The rearrangement joins TRBV10-3 to TRBJ1-1; weak D call: TRBD1 (6 bases). The V gene lost 7 bases and the J gene lost 4 bases, with 16 bases spanning the gap. Germline lookup yields CDR1 ENHRY and CDR2 SYGVKD. The CDR3 contains 14 residues. CDR3 DNA: TGTGCCATCAAGAGGGGGTGGGAGAGCACTGAAGCTTTCTTT. Translated: CAIKRGWESTEAFF.

The J gene is TRBJ2-7, the V gene TRBV28; the D gene is possibly TRBD1 (5 bases). Germline V gives CDR1 MDHEN, CDR2 SYDVKM. Trimming pared 4 bases from V and 4 bases from J, leaving 20 bases between. The CDR3 has 16 residues. The CDR3 loop reads CASSSPDSLLSYEQYF. In nucleotides, the CDR3 is TGTGCCAGCAGTTCCCCCGACAGCTTACTAAGTTACGAGCAGTACTTC.

The CDR3, as DNA: TGTGCCAGTAGTATCGGACAGGGGAGAAACCACGAGCAGTACTTC. Amino acid sequence: CASSIGQGRNHEQYF. V is TRBV19 and J is TRBJ2-7, with 9 bases that match TRBD1. The CDR3 spans 15 residues. Germline trimming cut 3 bases from V and 5 bases from J; bases unmatched to any gene: 8. CDR1 and CDR2 from the germline V gene are LNHDA and SQIVND (reference sequence).

The chain uses TRBV29-1 and TRBJ2-3; TRBD1 aligns across 10 bases. Per the germline V gene, CDR1 is SQVTM and CDR2 is ANQGSEA. This CDR3 has 15 amino acids. V lost 7 bases and J lost 1; bases outside the gene matches: 8. The CDR3 loop reads CSAGSGTGGTDTQYF. In DNA, the CDR3 is TGCAGCGCTGGATCCGGGACAGGGGGCACAGATACGCAGTATTTT.

V is TRBV4-1 and J is TRBJ2-5; TRBD1 is a possible D gene (5 bases). Germline V gene lookup returns CDR1 MGHRA and CDR2 YSYEKL. The CDR3 has 13 amino acids. Trimming took off 4 bases at V and 5 bases at J, with 11 bases between the two ends. CDR3 residues: CASSPDMIETQYF. CDR3 sequence (DNA): TGCGCCAGCAGCCCGGACATGATTGAGACCCAGTACTTC.

The chain couples TRBV19 to TRBJ1-5; D is possibly TRBD1 (6 bases). The V end lost 6 bases, the J end lost 1 base, and 19 bases lay between the germline ends. The germline gives CDR1 LNHDA, CDR2 SQIVND (reference sequence). This CDR3 spans 17 amino acids. CDR3 nucleotide sequence: TGTGCCAGTAGAAGGGAGGGAGGACAGTCGAGCAATCAGCCCCAGCATTTT. Translating gives CASRREGGQSSNQPQHF.

This sequence joins TRBV11-2 and TRBJ1-6; 10 bases agree with TRBD1. The CDR3 length is 14 residues. J gave up 9 bases and V 3 bases, and 2 bases lay outside the gene matches. Per germline, CDR1 SGHAT and CDR2 FQNNGV. The CDR3 spells CASSFGQGGSPLHF. CDR3 DNA sequence: TGTGCCAGCAGCTTCGGACAGGGGGGTTCACCCCTCCACTTT.

The V and J genes are TRBV7-3 and TRBJ2-3; D possibly corresponds to TRBD1 (7 bases). The length of the CDR3 is 14 residues. V was clipped by 6 bases and J by 2 bases, with 12 bases between them. Per the germline V gene, CDR1 is SGHTA and CDR2 is FQGTGA. This CDR3 reads CASRAGQTTDTQYF. The DNA for the CDR3 is TGTGCCAGCAGGGCGGGACAGACCACAGATACGCAGTATTTT.

V usage is TRBV18 and J usage is TRBJ2-7, with 7 positions matching TRBD1. The CDR3 length is 14 residues. CDR1 is KGHSH, CDR2 LQKENI, per germline. V dropped 6 bases and J dropped 2; count of bases not matched to a gene: 7. CDR3 residues: CASSATGTPYEQYF. The CDR3 DNA follows: TGTGCCAGCTCCGCGACAGGGACCCCCTACGAGCAGTACTTC.

The V call is TRBV5-4, the J call TRBJ2-3, with 11 bases that match TRBD2. Germline CDR1 reads SGHNT; CDR2 reads YYREEE (reference sequence). The CDR3 covers 16 residues. With 5 bases clipped from V and 2 bases from J, the junction kept 7 bases outside the gene matches. The CDR3 nucleotides read TGTGCCAGCAGTTCCCGACTAGCGGGGTTCACAGATACGCAGTATTTT. This translates into CASSSRLAGFTDTQYF.

The J gene is TRBJ2-3, the V gene TRBV19; 7 bases are a match to TRBD1. The CDR3 sequence is 13 residues long. Germline assignment: CDR1 LNHDA and CDR2 SQIVND (reference sequence). Trimming removed 10 bases from V and 0 bases from J; junction bases left unmatched: 4. CDR3 in amino acids: CATRGPSTDTQYF. CDR3 in DNA: TGTGCCACTAGGGGGCCCAGCACAGATACGCAGTATTTT.

This clone was found once. The chain combines TRBV2 with TRBJ2-1; the D gene is possibly TRBD1 (6 bases). Trimming removed 6 bases from V and 0 bases from J, with 15 bases in between. The CDR3 consists of 16 residues. Per germline, CDR1 SNHLY and CDR2 FYNNEI. The DNA of the CDR3 is TGTGCCAGCAGCCTCCAGGGGACCTTCTCCTACAATGAGCAGTTCTTC. Residues: CASSLQGTFSYNEQFF. Using reference TRBV2 and TRBJ2-1 for the parts outside the CDR3, the full variable domain is EPEVTQTPSHQVTQMGQEVILRCVPISNHLYFYWYRQILGQKVEFLVSFYNNEISEKSEIFDDQFSVERPDGSNFTLKIRSTKLEDSAMYFCASSLQGTFSYNEQFFGPGTRLTVL.

The chain employs TRBV10-1 and TRBJ1-6; perhaps TRBD1 as D (5 bases). The germline CDR1 and CDR2 sequences are WNHNN and SYGVQD (reference sequence). Trimming pared 6 bases from V and 5 bases from J, leaving 14 bases between. The CDR3 has 15 residues. The CDR3 DNA sequence: TGCGCCAGCAGGAGGGAGGGGCTCGATAATTCACCCCTCCACTTT. It is translated as CASRREGLDNSPLHF.

The CDR3 DNA is TGTGCCAGCAGCCGTGGACAGGGGAGTTTCACTGAAGCTTTCTTT. Amino acids: CASSRGQGSFTEAFF. V usage is TRBV27 and J usage is TRBJ1-1; 9 bases are shared with TRBD1. With 6 bases clipped from V and 4 bases from J, the junction kept 9 bases outside the gene matches. Germline-derived CDR1 and CDR2 are MNHEY and SMNVEV (reference sequence). The CDR3 totals 15 residues.

The chain joins TRBV7-2 to TRBJ2-7; D is ambiguous. From germline, CDR1 is SGHTA and CDR2 FQGNSA. With 4 bases removed from V and 0 bases from J, the gap between germline ends came to 7 bases. The CDR3 is made up of 13 amino acids. CDR3 sequence reads: CASSSPLSYEQYF. The CDR3 DNA reads TGTGCCAGCAGCTCTCCCCTCTCCTACGAGCAGTACTTC. The complete variable domain, with remaining parts taken from reference TRBV7-2 and TRBJ2-7, reads GAGVSQSPSNKVTEKGKDVELRCDPISGHTALYWYRQSLGQGLEFLIYFQGNSAPDKSGLPSDRFSAERTGGSVSTLTIQRTQQEDSAVYLCASSSPLSYEQYFGPGTRLTVT.

This chain joins TRBV25-1 and TRBJ2-5, with 12 positions matching TRBD2. Germline V gene data show CDR1 as MGHDK and CDR2 as SYGVNS. After removal of 5 bases from V and 2 bases from J, the junction contained 6 bases not matched to a gene. The CDR3 is 16 amino acids. The CDR3 protein is CASSPQGLAGQETQYF. The CDR3 nucleotides read TGTGCCAGCAGTCCGCAAGGACTAGCGGGGCAAGAGACCCAGTACTTC.

The chain joins TRBV7-6 to TRBJ2-5; D perhaps matches TRBD1 (5 bases). This CDR3 has 14 residues. The V gene lost 3 bases and the J gene lost 3 bases, with 11 bases spanning the gap. In germline, CDR1 is SGHVS, CDR2 FNYEAQ. CDR3 protein: CASSFSLGEETQYF. DNA of the CDR3: TGTGCCAGCAGCTTTTCCCTAGGGGAAGAGACCCAGTACTTC.

This clone was seen a single time. At one of its ends the junction is not consistent with the germline gene, which may arise from a read error. The CDR3 loop reads CASSLEQGSHEQYF. The DNA for the CDR3 is TGTGCCAGCAGCTTAGAACAGGGCTCCCACGAGCAGTACTTC. The J gene is TRBJ2-7, the V gene TRBV11-3; a possible D gene is TRBD1 (6 bases). This CDR3 contains 14 residues. From germline, CDR1 is SGHNT and CDR2 YENEEA.

In DNA form, the CDR3 reads TGTGCCAGCAGCCTCCAAACTAGCGGGGATGCCTACGAGCAGTACTTC. Amino acids: CASSLQTSGDAYEQYF. The J gene is TRBJ2-7, the V gene TRBV4-2; 10 bases map to TRBD2. The CDR3 runs to 16 residues. CDR1 LGHNA and CDR2 YNFKEQ come from the germline V gene. The V and J ends lost 4 bases and 2 bases, in that order; junction bases with no gene match: 8.

This clone was picked up a small number of times. This chain joins TRBV12-5 and TRBJ2-7; no definite D call. The CDR3 consists of 13 residues. V lost 2 bases to trimming and J lost 4 bases, with 9 bases between them. CDR1 LGHNT and CDR2 FRNRAP come from the germline V gene. CDR3 sequence: CASGLPPGYEQYF. DNA of the CDR3: TGTGCTAGTGGTTTGCCACCCGGTTACGAGCAGTACTTC.

This clone was detected a few times. J is TRBJ1-5 and V is TRBV28; TRBD1 is a possible D gene (6 bases). There are 16 residues in the CDR3. CDR1 and CDR2 (germline): MDHEN, SYDVKM. Trimming stripped 7 bases from V and 3 bases from J, with 19 bases between. The CDR3 is CASITFGAGANQPQHF. DNA for the CDR3: TGTGCCAGCATCACCTTTGGGGCAGGGGCCAATCAGCCCCAGCATTTT.